The clone carrying this T cell receptor beta chain came up once. This entry belongs to a study of control samples from healthy donors and cancer patients. TCRdb's copy holds only in-frame clones and misses some; the assay was immunoSEQ multiplex PCR. This sample has under 70,000 clones, with 90% found just once. V lost 0 bases and J 4 bases, leaving 15 bases between the germline ends. This CDR3 is built from 17 residues. Per the germline V gene, CDR1 is LNHNV and CDR2 is YYDKDF (reference sequence). This TCR was recovered from a woman aged 50 to 65 with colorectal cancer. V usage is TRBV15 and J usage is TRBJ2-2; the D gene is possibly TRBD2 (6 bases). Input material: PBMCs. This CDR3 reads CATSRDRGLRVTGELFF. DNA of the CDR3: TGTGCCACCAGCAGAGATAGAGGACTAAGAGTCACCGGGGAGCTGTTTTTT.